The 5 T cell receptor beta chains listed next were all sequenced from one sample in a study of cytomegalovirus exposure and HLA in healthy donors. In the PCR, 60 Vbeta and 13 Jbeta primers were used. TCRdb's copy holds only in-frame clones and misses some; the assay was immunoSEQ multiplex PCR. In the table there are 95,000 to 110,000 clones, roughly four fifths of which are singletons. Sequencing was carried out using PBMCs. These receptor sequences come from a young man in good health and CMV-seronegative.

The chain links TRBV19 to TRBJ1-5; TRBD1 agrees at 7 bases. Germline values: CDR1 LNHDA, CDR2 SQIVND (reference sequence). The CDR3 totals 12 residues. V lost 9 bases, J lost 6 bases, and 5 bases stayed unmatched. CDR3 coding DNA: TGTGCCAGGGAGGGGGCAGGTCAGCCCCAGCATTTT. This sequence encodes CAREGAGQPQHF.

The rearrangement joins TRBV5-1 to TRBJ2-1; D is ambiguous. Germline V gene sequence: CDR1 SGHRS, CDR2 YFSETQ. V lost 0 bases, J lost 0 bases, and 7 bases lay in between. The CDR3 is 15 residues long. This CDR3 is CASSLAPSSYNEQFF. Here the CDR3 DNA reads TGCGCCAGCAGCTTGGCCCCGAGCTCCTACAATGAGCAGTTCTTC.

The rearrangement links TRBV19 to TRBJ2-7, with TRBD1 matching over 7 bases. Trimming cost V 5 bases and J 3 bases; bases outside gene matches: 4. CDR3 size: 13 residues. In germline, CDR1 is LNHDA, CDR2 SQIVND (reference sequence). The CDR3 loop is CASSSNRGYEQYF. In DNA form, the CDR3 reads TGTGCCAGTAGTTCCAACAGGGGCTACGAGCAGTACTTC.

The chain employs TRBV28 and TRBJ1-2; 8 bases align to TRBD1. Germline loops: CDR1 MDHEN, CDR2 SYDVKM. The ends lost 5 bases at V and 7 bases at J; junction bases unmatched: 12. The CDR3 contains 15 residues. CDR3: CASSLPGQVGSGYTF. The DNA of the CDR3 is TGTGCCAGCAGTCTCCCGGGACAGGTGGGATCTGGCTACACCTTC.

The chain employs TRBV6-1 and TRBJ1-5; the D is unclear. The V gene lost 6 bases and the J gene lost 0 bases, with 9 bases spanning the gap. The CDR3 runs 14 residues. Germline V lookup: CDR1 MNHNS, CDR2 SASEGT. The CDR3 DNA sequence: TGTGCCAGCAGGCGGGCCCTTAGCAATCAGCCCCAGCATTTT. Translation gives CASRRALSNQPQHF.